The subject of this entry is one T cell receptor beta chain. No antigen is known for it. Germline values: CDR1 SGHNT, CDR2 YYREEE (reference sequence). V lost 2 bases to trimming and J lost 0 bases, with 9 bases between them. The CDR3 is 14 residues long. The record originates from a study of T cell responses to AZD1222 COVID-19 vaccine. Overall study findings and caveats: Increases in Spike-specific TCR breadth and depth were seen after two AZD1222 doses.

Profiling relied on immunoSEQ multiplex PCR, and the TCRdb table lists in-frame clones only, not all of them. Counted here are approximately 150,000 clones, more than 80% occurring once; the ten biggest clones make up about 3%. The rearrangement links TRBV5-4 to TRBJ2-7; D possibly corresponds to TRBD2 (6 bases). The specimen comprised peripheral blood, sampled on day 0 of AZD1222 vaccination. The receptor was isolated from an adult in good health. The chain's CDR3 is CASSFRTNSYEQYF. CDR3 DNA: TGTGCCAGCAGCTTCCGGACTAACTCCTACGAGCAGTACTTC.